These T cell receptor beta chains were read from a single sample in a study of early T cells in non-severe SARS-CoV-2 infection. TCRdb passed the 5' RACE reads through MiXCR, listing each CDR3 protein once. The table records more than 95,000 distinct CDR3 sequences, about 16% of them present only once. Material: whole blood. These receptors came from an adult who was a healthcare worker with PCR-confirmed SARS-CoV-2 infection or an uninfected control (not recorded which). CDR3s include the opening cysteine and the closing phenylalanine or tryptophan. Each record gives: CDR3 DNA, CDR3 protein, J gene, V gene, D gene, clone size. A D gene is named only where the DNA matches it firmly. The size entry is marked missing in some rows and otherwise reads once, few, many or a size class.

TGCAGTGCTAGAGTTGCGGGGGACTTTGAGACCCAGTACTTC | CSARVAGDFETQYF | TRBJ2-5 | TRBV20-1 | TRBD2 | NA
TGTGCCAGCAGCACCCGGATCTACAATGAGCAGTTCTTC | CASSTRIYNEQFF | TRBJ2-1 | TRBV9 | NA | NA
TGTGCCAGCAGCTTGGGGGAAGAGACCCAGTACTTC | CASSLGEETQYF | TRBJ2-5 | TRBV5-4 | NA | NA
TGTGCCAGCAGCCCCCTAGCGGGGGACGGGGATACGCAGTATTTT | CASSPLAGDGDTQYF | TRBJ2-3 | TRBV9 | TRBD2 | many
TGTGCCAGTCGAGCTCCGGGTCATAGAGAGCAGTACTTC | CASRAPGHREQYF | TRBJ2-7 | TRBV6-5 | NA | few
TGCAGCGTCCGCCGGACTTTTTATGAGCAGTTCTTC | CSVRRTFYEQFF | TRBJ2-1 | TRBV29-1 | NA | NA
TGTGCCATCAGTCATGGGGACCCACGGACCTACAATGAGCAGTTCTTC | CAISHGDPRTYNEQFF | TRBJ2-1 | TRBV10-3 | NA | many
TGTGCCATCAGTGGCAGGGAGGGTCTTGGGCAGTTCTTC | CAISGREGLGQFF | TRBJ2-1 | TRBV10-3 | TRBD2 | NA
TGTGCCGGCCTACGGATGAACACTGAAGCTTTCTTT | CAGLRMNTEAFF | TRBJ1-1 | TRBV2 | NA | NA
TGTGCCAGCAGTCACTCCCGGACCGACTTCCCAGATACGCAGTATTTT | CASSHSRTDFPDTQYF | TRBJ2-3 | TRBV6-2/TRBV6-3 | NA | few
TGCAGTGCCCAGGTGGCCTACGAGCAGTACTTC | CSAQVAYEQYF | TRBJ2-7 | TRBV20-1 | NA | many
TGTGCCAGCAGCTTCGACGGAGGCACTAATGAAAAACTGTTTTTT | CASSFDGGTNEKLFF | TRBJ1-4 | TRBV7-9 | NA | NA
TGTGCCAGCAGCTTATCGGGTAACAATGAGCAGTTCTTC | CASSLSGNNEQFF | TRBJ2-1 | TRBV7-3 | NA | NA
TGCAGTGCTCGCGGGGGCCTAAGGAGCTCCCACAATGAGCAGTTCTTC | CSARGGLRSSHNEQFF | TRBJ2-1 | TRBV20-1 | NA | NA
TGTGCCTACCTGACGGCCTACGAGCAGTACTTC | CAYLTAYEQYF | TRBJ2-7 | TRBV30 | NA | NA